This entry features one T cell receptor beta chain sequence. As yet, its antigen is unknown. Measured with immunoSEQ multiplex PCR; TCRdb has only the in-frame clones, and not every one. The table has 45,000 to 55,000 clones, 70% to 90% seen once. These data come from a study of OX40 agonist ivuxolimab in advanced cancers. The germline V and J ends were trimmed by 5 bases and 6 bases, with 11 bases remaining between them. This CDR3 is 13 amino acids long. Germline CDR1 and CDR2: SGHVS and FNYEAQ. Patients with autoimmune history or systemic immunosuppression were excluded. Study results and limitations: More expanded clones were found, on average, in CD8+ than in CD4+ T cells.

V is TRBV7-6 and J is TRBJ2-1; possibly TRBD1 for D (5 bases). This sequence originates from an adult with an advanced solid tumor such as melanoma, head and neck, liver or kidney cancer. The sample was CD4+ or CD8+ T cells sorted from blood, taken in a trial of the OX40 agonist ivuxolimab. The CDR3 DNA follows: TGTGCCAGCAGCCTTACAGGTATCAATGAGCAGTTCTTC. Amino acid sequence: CASSLTGINEQFF.